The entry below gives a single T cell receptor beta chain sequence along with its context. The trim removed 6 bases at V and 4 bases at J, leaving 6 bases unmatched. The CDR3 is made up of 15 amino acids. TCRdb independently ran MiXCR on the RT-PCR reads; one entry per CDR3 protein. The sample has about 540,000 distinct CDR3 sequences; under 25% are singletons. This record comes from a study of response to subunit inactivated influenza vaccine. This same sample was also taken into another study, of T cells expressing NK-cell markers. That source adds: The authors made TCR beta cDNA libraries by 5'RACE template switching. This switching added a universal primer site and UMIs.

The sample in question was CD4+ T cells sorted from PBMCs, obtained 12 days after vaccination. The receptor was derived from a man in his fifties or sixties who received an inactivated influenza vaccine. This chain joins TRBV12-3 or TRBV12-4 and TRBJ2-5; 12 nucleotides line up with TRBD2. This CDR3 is CASRPSGGARETQYF. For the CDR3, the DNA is TGTGCCAGCAGGCCTAGCGGGGGGGCCCGAGAGACCCAGTACTTC.